The 29 T cell receptor beta chains reported below all come from one sample, sequenced in a study of OX40 agonist ivuxolimab in advanced cancers. Some clones are missing from TCRdb's copy, which holds only in-frame ones; the method was immunoSEQ multiplex PCR. The repertoire holds under 40,000 clones, with 84% as singletons. Material: CD4+ or CD8+ T cells sorted from blood, obtained in a trial of the OX40 agonist ivuxolimab. These receptor sequences come from an adult with an advanced solid tumor such as melanoma, head and neck, liver or kidney cancer.

The V and J genes are TRBV29-1 and TRBJ2-1, with TRBD2 matching over 10 bases. Trimming removed 7 bases from V and 14 bases from J; junction bases left unmatched: 8. The CDR3 runs 11 residues. Looked up from germline, CDR1 is SQVTM and CDR2 is ANQGSEA. The CDR3 here is CSAEREGTEFF. CDR3 DNA sequence: TGCAGCGCTGAGCGGGAGGGGACCGAGTTCTTC.

The gene calls are TRBV9 and TRBJ2-4, with D perhaps TRBD1 (6 bases). Germline V CDR1 and CDR2: SGDLS, YYNGEE. This CDR3 contains 18 residues. Trimming took 2 bases from V and 3 from J, leaving 21 bases between them. The CDR3 DNA follows: TGTGCCAGCAGCGTTGAAGCGCCAGGGGTTCATGGCAAAAACATTCAGTACTTC. Its translation: CASSVEAPGVHGKNIQYF. Supplemented by reference TRBV9 and TRBJ2-4, the full variable domain reads DSGVTQTPKHLITATGQRVTLRCSPRSGDLSVYWYQQSLDQGLQFLIQYYNGEERAKGNILERFSAQQFPDLHSELNLSSLELGDSALYFCASSVEAPGVHGKNIQYFGAGTRLSVL.

The chain is built from TRBV5-4 and TRBJ1-1; weak D call: TRBD1 (5 bases). This CDR3 has 14 residues. Germline lookup yields CDR1 SGHNT and CDR2 YYREEE (reference sequence). V dropped 1 base and J dropped 3 bases, with 10 bases sitting between them. CDR3 amino acids: CASSLPLGDTEAFF. The DNA of the CDR3 is TGTGCCAGCAGCTTGCCCCTAGGGGACACTGAAGCTTTCTTT.

The rearrangement uses TRBV4-2 and TRBJ1-4, with D possibly being TRBD1 (5 bases). This CDR3 is built from 16 residues. The V and J ends lost 0 bases and 2 bases respectively, with 10 bases between them. Germline V gene sequence: CDR1 LGHNA, CDR2 YNFKEQ. CDR3 residues: CASSQDRGTTNEKLFF. The CDR3 DNA reads as TGTGCCAGCAGCCAAGATCGTGGGACGACTAATGAAAAACTGTTTTTT.

This clone is large (0.1 to 1%). This chain links TRBV10-1 with TRBJ2-3; 7 bases fit TRBD2. Germline-derived CDR1 and CDR2 are WNHNN and SYGVQD (reference sequence). V lost 0 bases and J lost 4; bases outside the gene matches: 7. The CDR3 has 16 amino acids. CDR3 loop: CASSESSGGRPDTQYF. DNA for the CDR3: TGCGCCAGCAGTGAGTCGTCGGGAGGCCGTCCAGATACGCAGTATTTT.

To note about this clone: A clone one base away is much larger, so this may be a read error. CDR3 DNA: TGTGCCAGCAGCGTAGAGGACTTCCTGGGAGGAAACGCCATATATTTT. Translating gives CASSVEDFLGGNAIYF. V and J are TRBV9 and TRBJ1-3, with D unclear. This CDR3 comprises 16 residues. CDR1 is SGDLS, CDR2 YYNGEE, per germline.

This clone was counted once. V gene TRBV6-6 combines with J gene TRBJ1-1; D is uncertain. V gave up 7 bases and J gave up 11 bases, with 20 bases separating them. This CDR3 region has 13 residues. Germline assignment: CDR1 MNHNY and CDR2 SVGAGI (reference sequence). The CDR3 DNA sequence: TGTGCCAGCAATGCCCCTGGCGCTGGGGAGGCTTTCTTT. Translation: CASNAPGAGEAFF.

The genes are TRBV6-5 and TRBJ1-1; a weak D match, TRBD1 (5 bases). Trimming took off 0 bases at V and 3 bases at J, with 11 bases between the two ends. Germline assignment: CDR1 MNHEY and CDR2 SVGAGI. CDR3 length: 15 amino acids. The CDR3 spells CASSYSGGTDTEAFF. The DNA of the CDR3 is TGTGCCAGCAGTTACTCGGGGGGGACGGACACTGAAGCTTTCTTT.

This clone was detected only a few times. The chain links TRBV27 to TRBJ1-1, with D unclear. The CDR3 is made up of 12 amino acids. CDR1 and CDR2 (germline): MNHEY, SMNVEV (reference sequence). V lost 8 bases to trimming and J lost 1 base, with 8 bases between them. DNA for the CDR3: TGTGCCAGCCTCACACCGAACACTGAAGCTTTCTTT. Translated: CASLTPNTEAFF.

This chain connects TRBV28 to TRBJ2-7; the D is unclear. Germline V gives CDR1 MDHEN, CDR2 SYDVKM. The CDR3 spans 13 residues. Trimming shortened V by 5 bases and J by 2 bases, and 10 bases separated the two germline ends. The CDR3 DNA reads as TGTGCCAGCAGTATACCGATGGCCTACGAGCAGTACTTC. Translating it yields CASSIPMAYEQYF.

The chain recombines TRBV7-2 with TRBJ2-5; 7 positions agree with TRBD1. The CDR3 extends over 13 amino acids. J was trimmed by 2 bases and V by 3 bases; bases with no gene match: 0. In germline, CDR1 is SGHTA, CDR2 FQGNSA. In DNA form, the CDR3 reads TGTGCCAGCAGCTTGGGACAGCAAGAGACCCAGTACTTC. Its translation is CASSLGQQETQYF.

The chain is built from TRBV19 and TRBJ2-2, with TRBD2 matching over 10 bases. Trimming removed 7 bases from V and 1 base from J; junction bases left unmatched: 15. The CDR3 spans 19 residues. CDR1 LNHDA and CDR2 SQIVND come from the germline V gene (reference sequence). Here the CDR3 reads CASKFSGLAGVGNTGELFF. The DNA of the CDR3 is TGTGCCAGTAAATTTAGTGGCCTAGCGGGAGTTGGGAACACCGGGGAGCTGTTTTTT.

The chain joins TRBV10-1 to TRBJ2-3; no clear D gene. Deletions cut 0 bases from V and 6 bases from J, with 4 bases between. CDR3 length: 12 residues. Per the germline V gene, CDR1 is WNHNN and CDR2 is SYGVQD (reference sequence). CDR3: CASSESLDTQYF. DNA of the CDR3: TGCGCCAGCAGTGAGTCTTTGGATACGCAGTATTTT.

The V and J genes are TRBV7-3 and TRBJ2-3, with D unresolved. The CDR3 runs 15 residues. The V gene lost 0 bases and the J gene lost 4 bases, with 11 bases spanning the gap. CDR1 and CDR2 (germline): SGHTA, FQGTGA. As DNA, the CDR3 is TGTGCCAGCAGCTTAACTGGGATCCCCGCAGATACGCAGTATTTT. Encoded protein: CASSLTGIPADTQYF.

The V and J genes are TRBV6-5 and TRBJ1-2, with TRBD1 as a possible D gene (6 bases). The V end was cut by 7 bases, the J end by 5 bases, with 14 bases between. This CDR3 spans 13 amino acids. CDR1 is MNHEY, CDR2 SVGAGI, per germline. This chain's CDR3 is CASKGGGAYGYTF. In DNA, the CDR3 is TGTGCCAGCAAGGGGGGGGGCGCGTATGGCTACACCTTC.

The chain uses TRBV5-1 and TRBJ2-2, with 9 nucleotides matching TRBD1. Germline V gives CDR1 SGHRS, CDR2 YFSETQ. The V and J ends lost 0 bases and 4 bases, in that order; junction bases with no gene match: 10. The CDR3 spans 18 residues. This CDR3 reads CASSLVRGLTGGTGELFF. The CDR3 DNA reads as TGCGCCAGCAGCTTGGTGAGAGGGTTGACAGGGGGCACCGGGGAGCTGTTTTTT.

The table lists this clone with a few counts. This sequence joins TRBV19 and TRBJ2-1; D remains ambiguous. This CDR3 is 12 amino acids long. The ends were cut back, 3 bases at V and 7 bases at J, with 7 bases in the middle. The germline gives CDR1 LNHDA, CDR2 SQIVND (reference sequence). The CDR3 DNA reads as TGTGCCAGTAGTATTCGGTCAAATGAGCAGTTCTTC. This encodes CASSIRSNEQFF.

The V gene is TRBV7-9, the J gene TRBJ2-3, with 11 bases that match TRBD2. In germline, CDR1 is SEHNR, CDR2 FQNEAQ (reference sequence). CDR3 length: 15 residues. The V and J ends lost 5 bases and 2 bases, in that order; junction bases with no gene match: 3. The CDR3 DNA is TGTGCCAGCAGCCCGGGACTAGCGGTCACAGATACGCAGTATTTT. Translating gives CASSPGLAVTDTQYF.

The chain joins TRBV15 to TRBJ2-1; D is ambiguous. With 1 base removed from V and 10 bases from J, the gap between germline ends came to 17 bases. CDR3 length equals 15 residues. The germline V gene encodes CDR1 LNHNV and CDR2 YYDKDF (reference sequence). CDR3 in DNA: TGTGCCACCAGCAGAGCCCCAGCCAGTCGTGGGGAGCAGTTCTTC. Protein: CATSRAPASRGEQFF.

The chain uses TRBV5-4 and TRBJ2-5, with 9 bases lining up with TRBD1. V was clipped by 9 bases and J by 4 bases; unmatched bases: 13. CDR1 and CDR2 (germline): SGHNT, YYREEE (reference sequence). The CDR3 sequence is 15 residues long. The CDR3 region has the DNA TGTGCCAACACCAAACAGGGGGCGGACGGAGAGACCCAGTACTTC. Translated, it gives CANTKQGADGETQYF.

J is TRBJ2-2 and V is TRBV5-1; the match to TRBD1 covers 11 bases. This CDR3 is 16 amino acids long. Per the germline V gene, CDR1 is SGHRS and CDR2 is YFSETQ. V lost 4 bases, J lost 6 bases, and 8 bases stayed unmatched. The CDR3 loop is CASSTGGQGVPGELFF. DNA of the CDR3: TGCGCCAGCAGCACGGGGGGACAGGGGGTCCCCGGGGAGCTGTTTTTT.

V usage is TRBV27 and J usage is TRBJ2-2; TRBD1 is a possible D gene (5 bases). Germline values: CDR1 MNHEY, CDR2 SMNVEV (reference sequence). The CDR3 has 14 residues. Trimming took off 8 bases at V and 1 base at J, with 11 bases between the two ends. The CDR3 DNA follows: TGTGCCAGCCAACCAGGACAGAACACCGGGGAGCTGTTTTTT. Protein sequence: CASQPGQNTGELFF.

The V gene is TRBV27, the J gene TRBJ2-7; 10 bases line up with TRBD2. The CDR3 sequence is 16 residues long. CDR1 MNHEY and CDR2 SMNVEV come from the germline V gene (reference sequence). With 5 bases clipped from V and 1 base from J, the junction kept 8 bases outside the gene matches. CDR3 residues: CASSGLAGAISYEQYF. The CDR3 nucleotides are TGTGCCAGCAGTGGGCTAGCGGGGGCTATTTCCTACGAGCAGTACTTC.

The V and J genes are TRBV14 and TRBJ1-2; D is unclear. The germline V and J ends were trimmed by 0 bases and 3 bases, with 11 bases remaining between them. The CDR3 spans 15 residues. CDR1 and CDR2 (germline): SGHDN, FVKESK. Here the CDR3 reads CASSQDERTHYGYTF. The DNA for the CDR3 is TGTGCCAGCAGCCAAGACGAGCGGACCCACTATGGCTACACCTTC.

The V call is TRBV5-1, the J call TRBJ2-7, with a possible D match to TRBD1 (6 bases). The CDR3 length is 15 residues. The germline V gene encodes CDR1 SGHRS and CDR2 YFSETQ. The V gene lost 4 bases and the J gene lost 4 bases, with 18 bases spanning the gap. The CDR3 DNA is TGCGCCAGCAGCAGCGCTACGGATAGGGGGTACGAGCAGTACTTC. Its translation: CASSSATDRGYEQYF.

This sequence joins TRBV7-9 and TRBJ1-1; the match to TRBD1 covers 9 bases. CDR3 size: 16 residues. CDR1 is SEHNR, CDR2 FQNEAQ, per germline (reference sequence). J lost 1 base, V lost 5 bases, and 8 bases had no gene match. The CDR3 loop reads CASSGRTGDPNTEAFF. CDR3 bases: TGTGCCAGCAGCGGGAGGACAGGGGATCCGAACACTGAAGCTTTCTTT.

The chain links TRBV7-2 to TRBJ2-7; 11 positions match TRBD2. Unmatched junction bases numbered 5, after V lost 3 bases and J lost 4 bases. The CDR3 is 15 residues long. Per germline, CDR1 SGHTA and CDR2 FQGNSA. The CDR3 spells CASSFTSGSQYEQYF. In DNA, the CDR3 is TGTGCCAGCAGCTTCACTAGCGGGAGTCAGTACGAGCAGTACTTC.

This clone qualifies as medium-sized. This chain connects TRBV5-1 to TRBJ1-6; D ambiguous. Trimming removed 4 bases from V and 6 bases from J, with 8 bases in between. The CDR3 runs 13 residues. Looked up from germline, CDR1 is SGHRS and CDR2 is YFSETQ. CDR3 nucleotides: TGCGCCAGCAGCGAGGGATTTAATTCACCCCTCCACTTT. This codes for CASSEGFNSPLHF.

This chain connects TRBV5-1 to TRBJ2-6; D may be TRBD2 (5 bases). Germline CDR1 and CDR2: SGHRS and YFSETQ. The CDR3 contains 18 residues. V lost 8 bases, J lost 0 bases, and 21 bases lay in between. The CDR3 region is CASARVGLSYSGANVLTF. CDR3 bases: TGCGCCAGTGCGAGGGTGGGGTTGTCATACTCTGGGGCCAACGTCCTGACTTTC.